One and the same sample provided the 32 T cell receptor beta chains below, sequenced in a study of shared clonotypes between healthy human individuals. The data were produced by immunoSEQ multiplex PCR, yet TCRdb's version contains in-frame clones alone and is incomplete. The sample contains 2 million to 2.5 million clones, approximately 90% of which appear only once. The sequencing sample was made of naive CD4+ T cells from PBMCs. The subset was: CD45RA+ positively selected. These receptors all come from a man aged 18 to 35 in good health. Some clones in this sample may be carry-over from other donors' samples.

The CDR3 loop is CASSQDRVRTEAFF. CDR3 DNA: TGTGCCAGCAGTCAGGACAGGGTACGGACTGAAGCTTTCTTT. The chain recombines TRBV27 with TRBJ1-1; TRBD1 agrees at 8 bases. The CDR3 sequence is 14 residues long. The J segment lost 5 bases and the V segment lost 5 bases, leaving 7 bases of the junction unmatched. The germline V gene has CDR1 MNHEY and CDR2 SMNVEV (reference sequence).

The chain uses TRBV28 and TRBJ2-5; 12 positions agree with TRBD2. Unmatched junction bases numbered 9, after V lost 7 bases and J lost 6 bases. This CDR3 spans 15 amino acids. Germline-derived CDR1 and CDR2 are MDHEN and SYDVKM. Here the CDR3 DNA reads TGTGCCAGCACACGCCTAGCGGGAGGGCGGCAGACCCAGTACTTC. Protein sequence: CASTRLAGGRQTQYF.

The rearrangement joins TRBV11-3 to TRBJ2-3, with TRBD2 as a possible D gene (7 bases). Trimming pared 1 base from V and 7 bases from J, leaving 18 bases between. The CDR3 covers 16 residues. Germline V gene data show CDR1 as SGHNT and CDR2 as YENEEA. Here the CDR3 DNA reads TGTGCCAGCAGCTTAGGGGCGGGCGGGGGCCGAAATACGCAGTATTTT. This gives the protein CASSLGAGGGRNTQYF.

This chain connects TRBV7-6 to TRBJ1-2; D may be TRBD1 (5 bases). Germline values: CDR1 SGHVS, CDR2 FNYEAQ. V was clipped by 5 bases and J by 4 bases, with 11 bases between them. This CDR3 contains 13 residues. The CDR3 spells CASSQPGGYGYTF. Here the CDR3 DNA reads TGTGCCAGCAGCCAGCCCGGGGGCTATGGCTACACCTTC. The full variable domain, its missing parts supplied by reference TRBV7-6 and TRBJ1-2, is GAGVSQSPRYKVTKRGQDVALRCDPISGHVSLYWYRQALGQGPEFLTYFNYEAQQDKSGLPNDRFSAERPEGSISTLTIQRTEQRDSAMYRCASSQPGGYGYTFGSGTRLTVV.

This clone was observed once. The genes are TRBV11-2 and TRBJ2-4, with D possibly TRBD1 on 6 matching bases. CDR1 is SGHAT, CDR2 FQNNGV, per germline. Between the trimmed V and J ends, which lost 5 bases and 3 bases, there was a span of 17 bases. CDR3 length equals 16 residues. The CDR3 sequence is CASSALTGLGKNIQYF. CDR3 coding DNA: TGTGCCAGCAGCGCCTTGACAGGATTGGGCAAAAACATTCAGTACTTC.

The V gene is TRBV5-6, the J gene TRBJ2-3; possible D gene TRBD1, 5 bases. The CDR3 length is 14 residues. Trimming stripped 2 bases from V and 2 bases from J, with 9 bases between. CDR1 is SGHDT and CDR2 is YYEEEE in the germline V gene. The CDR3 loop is CASSLQDYTDTQYF. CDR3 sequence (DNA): TGTGCCAGCAGCTTACAGGATTACACAGATACGCAGTATTTT.

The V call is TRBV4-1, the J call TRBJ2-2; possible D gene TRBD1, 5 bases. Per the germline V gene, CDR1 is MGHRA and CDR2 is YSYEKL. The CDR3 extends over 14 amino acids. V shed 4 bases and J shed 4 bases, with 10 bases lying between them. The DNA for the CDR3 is TGCGCCAGCAGCCCCGGACACCGCACCGGGGAGCTGTTTTTT. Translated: CASSPGHRTGELFF.

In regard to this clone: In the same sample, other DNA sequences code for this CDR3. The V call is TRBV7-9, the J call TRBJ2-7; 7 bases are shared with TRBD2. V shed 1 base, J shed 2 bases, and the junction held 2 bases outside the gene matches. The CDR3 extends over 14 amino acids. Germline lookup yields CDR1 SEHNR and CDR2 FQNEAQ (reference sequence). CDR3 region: CASSLGAGAYEQYF. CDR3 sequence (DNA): TGTGCCAGCAGCTTAGGCGCGGGAGCCTACGAGCAGTACTTC.

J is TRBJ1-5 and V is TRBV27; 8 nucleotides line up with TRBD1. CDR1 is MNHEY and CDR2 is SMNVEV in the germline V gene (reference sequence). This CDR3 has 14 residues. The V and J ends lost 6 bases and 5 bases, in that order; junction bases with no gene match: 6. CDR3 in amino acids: CASSPGTGYQPQHF. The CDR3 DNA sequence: TGTGCCAGCAGCCCCGGGACAGGATATCAGCCCCAGCATTTT.

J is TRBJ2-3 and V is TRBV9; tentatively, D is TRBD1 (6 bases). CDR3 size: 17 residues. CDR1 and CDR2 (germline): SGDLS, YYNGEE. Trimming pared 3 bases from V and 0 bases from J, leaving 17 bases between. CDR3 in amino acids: CASSAGVGQGSTDTQYF. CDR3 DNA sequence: TGTGCCAGCAGCGCAGGGGTCGGTCAGGGGAGCACAGATACGCAGTATTTT. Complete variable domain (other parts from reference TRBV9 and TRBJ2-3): DSGVTQTPKHLITATGQRVTLRCSPRSGDLSVYWYQQSLDQGLQFLIQYYNGEERAKGNILERFSAQQFPDLHSELNLSSLELGDSALYFCASSAGVGQGSTDTQYFGPGTRLTVL.

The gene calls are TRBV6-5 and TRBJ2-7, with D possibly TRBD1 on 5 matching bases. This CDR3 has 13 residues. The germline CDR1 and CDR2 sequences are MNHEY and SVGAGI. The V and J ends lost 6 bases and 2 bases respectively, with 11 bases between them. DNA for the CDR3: TGTGCCAGCAGAAGACAGACCACCTACGAGCAGTACTTC. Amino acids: CASRRQTTYEQYF.

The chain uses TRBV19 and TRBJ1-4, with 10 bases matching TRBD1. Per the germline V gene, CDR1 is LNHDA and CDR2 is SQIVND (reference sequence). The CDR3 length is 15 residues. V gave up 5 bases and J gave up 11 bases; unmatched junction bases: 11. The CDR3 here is CASSASGTGDWKLFF. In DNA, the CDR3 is TGTGCCAGTAGTGCCTCCGGGACAGGGGATTGGAAACTGTTTTTT.

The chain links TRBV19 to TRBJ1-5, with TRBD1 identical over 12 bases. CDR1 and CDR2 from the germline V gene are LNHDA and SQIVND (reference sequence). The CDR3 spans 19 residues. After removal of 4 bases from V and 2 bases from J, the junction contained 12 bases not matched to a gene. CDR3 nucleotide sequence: TGTGCCAGTAGTAAGAAACCGGGACAGGGGGCTATGGGCAATCAGCCCCAGCATTTT. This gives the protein CASSKKPGQGAMGNQPQHF.

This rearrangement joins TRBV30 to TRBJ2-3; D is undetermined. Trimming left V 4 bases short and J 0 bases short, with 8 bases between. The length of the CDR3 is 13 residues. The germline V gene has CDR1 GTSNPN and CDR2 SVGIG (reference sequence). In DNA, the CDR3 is TGTGCCTGGACGAAAGGAAGCACAGATACGCAGTATTTT. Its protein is CAWTKGSTDTQYF.

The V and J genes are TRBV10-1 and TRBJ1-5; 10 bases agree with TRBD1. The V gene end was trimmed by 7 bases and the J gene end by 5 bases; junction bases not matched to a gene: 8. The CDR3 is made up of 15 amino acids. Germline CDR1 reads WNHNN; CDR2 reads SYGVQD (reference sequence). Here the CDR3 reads CASIWDRGRDQPQHF. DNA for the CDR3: TGCGCCAGCATTTGGGACAGGGGCAGGGATCAGCCCCAGCATTTT.

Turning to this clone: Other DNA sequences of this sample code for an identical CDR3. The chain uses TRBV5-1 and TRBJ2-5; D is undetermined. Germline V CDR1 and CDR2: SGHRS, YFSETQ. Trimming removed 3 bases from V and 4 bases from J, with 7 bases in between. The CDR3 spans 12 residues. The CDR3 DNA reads TGCGCCAGCAGCTCCCGAGGAGAGACCCAGTACTTC. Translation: CASSSRGETQYF. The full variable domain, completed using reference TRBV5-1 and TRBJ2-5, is KAGVTQTPRYLIKTRGQQVTLSCSPISGHRSVSWYQQTPGQGLQFLFEYFSETQRNKGNFPGRFSGRQFSNSRSEMNVSTLELGDSALYLCASSSRGETQYFGPGTRLLVL.

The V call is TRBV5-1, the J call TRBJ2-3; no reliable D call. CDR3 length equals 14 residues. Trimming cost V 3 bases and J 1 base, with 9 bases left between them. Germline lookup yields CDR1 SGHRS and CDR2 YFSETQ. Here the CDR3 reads CASSSPDRTDTQYF. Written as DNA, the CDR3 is TGCGCCAGCAGCTCTCCAGACCGCACAGATACGCAGTATTTT. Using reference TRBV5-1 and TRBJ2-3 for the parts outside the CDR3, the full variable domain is KAGVTQTPRYLIKTRGQQVTLSCSPISGHRSVSWYQQTPGQGLQFLFEYFSETQRNKGNFPGRFSGRQFSNSRSEMNVSTLELGDSALYLCASSSPDRTDTQYFGPGTRLTVL.

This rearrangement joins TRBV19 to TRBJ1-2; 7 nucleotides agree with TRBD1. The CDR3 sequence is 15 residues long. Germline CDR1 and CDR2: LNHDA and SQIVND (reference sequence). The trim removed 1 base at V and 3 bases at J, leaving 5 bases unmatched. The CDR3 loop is CASSIGEQGYYGYTF. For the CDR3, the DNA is TGTGCCAGTAGTATAGGGGAACAGGGGTACTATGGCTACACCTTC.

The CDR3 DNA sequence: TGTGCCATCAGTGAAAGACTAGCGGGTACCGGGGAGCTGTTTTTT. Residues: CAISERLAGTGELFF. The chain has TRBV10-3 and TRBJ2-2; 10 bases are shared with TRBD2. This CDR3 contains 15 residues. V was pared by 3 bases and J by 5 bases, with 3 bases of the junction left unmatched. Germline lookup yields CDR1 ENHRY and CDR2 SYGVKD.

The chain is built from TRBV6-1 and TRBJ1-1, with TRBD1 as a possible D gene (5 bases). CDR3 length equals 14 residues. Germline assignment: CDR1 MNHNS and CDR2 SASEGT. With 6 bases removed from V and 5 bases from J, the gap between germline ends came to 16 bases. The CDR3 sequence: CASSLGGAGTEAFF. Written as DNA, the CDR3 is TGTGCCAGCAGCTTGGGAGGGGCGGGAACTGAAGCTTTCTTT.

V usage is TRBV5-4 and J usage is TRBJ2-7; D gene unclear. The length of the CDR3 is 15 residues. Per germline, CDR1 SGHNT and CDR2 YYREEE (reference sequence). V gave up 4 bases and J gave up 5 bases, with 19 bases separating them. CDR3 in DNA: TGTGCCAGCAGCACGGATAGTCCTCGGTCTGACGAGCAGTACTTC. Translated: CASSTDSPRSDEQYF.

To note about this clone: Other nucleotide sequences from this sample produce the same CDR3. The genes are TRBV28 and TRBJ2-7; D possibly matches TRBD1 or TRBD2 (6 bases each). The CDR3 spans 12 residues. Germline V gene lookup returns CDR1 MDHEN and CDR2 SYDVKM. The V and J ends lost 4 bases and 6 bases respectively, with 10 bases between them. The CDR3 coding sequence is TGTGCCAGCAGTTCCGGGGGCGGCGAGCAGTACTTC. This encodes CASSSGGGEQYF.

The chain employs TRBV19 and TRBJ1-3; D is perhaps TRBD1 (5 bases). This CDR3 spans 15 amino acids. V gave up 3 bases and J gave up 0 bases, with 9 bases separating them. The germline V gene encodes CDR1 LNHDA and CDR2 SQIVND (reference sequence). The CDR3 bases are TGTGCCAGTAGTATCCTGGACACCTCTGGAAACACCATATATTTT. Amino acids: CASSILDTSGNTIYF.

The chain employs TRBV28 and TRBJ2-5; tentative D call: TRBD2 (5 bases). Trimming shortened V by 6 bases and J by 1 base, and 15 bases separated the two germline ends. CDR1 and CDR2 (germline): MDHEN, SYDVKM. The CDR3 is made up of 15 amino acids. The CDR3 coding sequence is TGTGCCAGCAGCAACCTACAGCGGACCCAAGAGACCCAGTACTTC. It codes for CASSNLQRTQETQYF.

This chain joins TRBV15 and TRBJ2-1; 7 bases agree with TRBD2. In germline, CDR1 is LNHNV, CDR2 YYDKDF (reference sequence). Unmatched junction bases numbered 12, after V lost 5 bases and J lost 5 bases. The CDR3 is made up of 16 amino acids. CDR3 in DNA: TGTGCCACCAGCCCTGTTCGGCGGGAGAACAACAATGAGCAGTTCTTC. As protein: CATSPVRRENNNEQFF.

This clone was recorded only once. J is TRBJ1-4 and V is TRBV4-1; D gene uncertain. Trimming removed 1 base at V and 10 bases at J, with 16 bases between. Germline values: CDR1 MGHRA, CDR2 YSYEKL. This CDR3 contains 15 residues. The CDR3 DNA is TGCGCCAGCAGCCAAGTAGCACCTCCTTTGGCAAAACTGTTTTTT. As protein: CASSQVAPPLAKLFF.

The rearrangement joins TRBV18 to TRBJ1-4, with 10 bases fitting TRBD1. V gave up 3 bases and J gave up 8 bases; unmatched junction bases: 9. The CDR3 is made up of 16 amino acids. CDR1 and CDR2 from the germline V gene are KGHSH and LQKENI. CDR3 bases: TGTGCCAGCTCACCCTCGGGATCGGGACAGGGGGAAAAACTGTTTTTT. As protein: CASSPSGSGQGEKLFF.

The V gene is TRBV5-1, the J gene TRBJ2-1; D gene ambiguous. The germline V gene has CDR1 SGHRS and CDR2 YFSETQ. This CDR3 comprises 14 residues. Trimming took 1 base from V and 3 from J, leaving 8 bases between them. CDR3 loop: CASSLFGDYNEQFF. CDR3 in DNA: TGCGCCAGCAGCTTGTTCGGAGACTACAATGAGCAGTTCTTC.

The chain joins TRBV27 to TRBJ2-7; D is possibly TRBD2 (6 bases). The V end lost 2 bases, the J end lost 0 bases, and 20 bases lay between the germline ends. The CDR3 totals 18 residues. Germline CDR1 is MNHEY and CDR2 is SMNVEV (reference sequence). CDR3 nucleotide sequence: TGTGCCAGCAGTTTAGTACGGGCGGGTAGCGGAGACTCCTACGAGCAGTACTTC. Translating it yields CASSLVRAGSGDSYEQYF.

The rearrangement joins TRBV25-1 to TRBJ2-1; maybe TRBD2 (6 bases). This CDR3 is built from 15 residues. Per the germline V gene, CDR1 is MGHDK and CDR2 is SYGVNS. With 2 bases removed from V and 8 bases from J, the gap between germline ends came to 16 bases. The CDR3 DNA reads TGTGCCAGCAGTGAAAGGGGACTGGGGTTTTATGAGCAGTTCTTC. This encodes CASSERGLGFYEQFF.

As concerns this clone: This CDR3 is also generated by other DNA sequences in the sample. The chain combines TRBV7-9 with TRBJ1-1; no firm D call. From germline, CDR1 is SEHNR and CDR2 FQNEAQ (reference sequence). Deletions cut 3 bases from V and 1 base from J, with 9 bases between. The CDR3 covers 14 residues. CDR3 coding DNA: TGTGCCAGCAGCTTCGGTGGAGGGAACACTGAAGCTTTCTTT. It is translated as CASSFGGGNTEAFF.

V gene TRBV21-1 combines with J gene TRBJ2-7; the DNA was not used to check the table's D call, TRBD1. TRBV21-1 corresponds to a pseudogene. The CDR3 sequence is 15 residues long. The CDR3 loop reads CASSNFTDSSYEQYF. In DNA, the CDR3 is TGTGCCAGCAGCAACTTCACAGATAGCTCCTACGAGCAGTACTTC.